Here is one T cell receptor beta chain with its context. The antigen is undetermined. This entry is derived from a study of post-analysis software for immune sequencing data. Germline V gives CDR1 MNHNS, CDR2 SASEGT. The CDR3 totals 13 residues. The ends were cut back, 3 bases at V and 3 bases at J, with 9 bases in the middle. Regarding the study as a whole: About 5 TRBV segments occurring more often in patients than controls included TRBV5-6, TRBV5-1 and TRBV20-1.

Carried by the TCR beta cDNA libraries were unique molecular identifiers. TCRdb re-called the PCR reads through MiXCR, storing one row per CDR3 protein. The table has about 160,000 distinct CDR3 sequences, around 36% seen once. This TCR was sampled from a girl between 10 and 17 years old with multiple sclerosis. The sample was blood, taken after autologous hematopoietic stem cell transplantation. The rearrangement uses TRBV6-1 and TRBJ2-7, with a tentative D call TRBD1 (6 bases). The CDR3 DNA reads as TGTGCCAGCAGTGAGGGGACAAACTACGAGCAGTACTTC. It translates to CASSEGTNYEQYF.